The TCR beta chain described here comes from a study of Graves' ophthalmopathy and Graves' hyperthyroidism. In the study overall: The collection of peripheral blood took place at initial diagnosis, before any treatment.

The CDR3 is made up of 15 amino acids. Germline-derived CDR1 and CDR2 are SGDLS and YYNGEE. V shed 4 bases and J 2 bases; nucleotides not matched to a gene: 5. Certain patients were not enrolled. These were patients with other autoimmune diseases, uncontrolled infections, pregnancy or lactation. Sampling around 10 ml of fresh peripheral blood provided the PBMCs. The authors amplified TCR beta CDR3 regions from RNA transcripts. Second-round multiplex PCR came after a first-round RT-PCR that employed HTBI primers. TCRdb fed the multiplex PCR reads into MiXCR, producing one record per CDR3 protein. Of 200,000 to 250,000 distinct CDR3 sequences listed, 45% are singletons.

The chain combines TRBV9 with TRBJ2-7, with 11 bases fitting TRBD1. The receptor's source is an adult man with Graves' ophthalmopathy. The sequencing sample was made of peripheral blood. CDR3 region: CASSTPGQGAYEQYF. The CDR3 nucleotides are TGTGCCAGCAGCACGCCGGGACAGGGGGCCTACGAGCAGTACTTC.